This is a list of T cell receptor beta chains from one sample in a study of response to subunit inactivated influenza vaccine. TCRdb re-derived calls from the RT-PCR reads in MiXCR, one entry per CDR3 protein. The sample has fewer than 700,000 distinct CDR3 sequences, under 15% seen once. Source: PBMCs from blood, taken more than 35 days after vaccination. The receptors come from a man in his forties or fifties who received an inactivated influenza vaccine. Each CDR3 is given with its conserved first and last residue. Fields, in order: J gene, V gene, D gene, clone size, CDR3 protein, CDR3 DNA. The D gene is left open where the match is weak. The listing skips clone size in some rows; elsewhere it reads once, few, many or a size class.

j_call: TRBJ2-7
v_call: TRBV5-6
d_call: TRBD2
clone_size: few
cdr3_aa: CASSLAPAGPYEQYF
cdr3_nt: TGTGCCAGCAGCTTGGCCCCAGCGGGGCCCTACGAGCAGTACTTC

j_call: TRBJ2-7
v_call: TRBV12-3/TRBV12-4
d_call: NA
clone_size: many
cdr3_aa: CASTLGERYEQYF
cdr3_nt: TGTGCCAGCACCCTAGGAGAGCGCTACGAGCAGTACTTC

j_call: TRBJ2-3
v_call: TRBV11-2
d_call: NA
clone_size: few
cdr3_aa: CASTVYADTQYF
cdr3_nt: TGTGCCAGCACCGTCTATGCAGATACGCAGTATTTT

j_call: TRBJ2-1
v_call: TRBV11-2
d_call: TRBD2
clone_size: NA
cdr3_aa: CASSPKRELTNNEQFF
cdr3_nt: TGTGCCAGCAGCCCCAAGCGGGAGCTAACGAACAATGAGCAGTTCTTC

j_call: TRBJ2-1
v_call: TRBV10-3
d_call: TRBD2
clone_size: NA
cdr3_aa: CAISPLGTSGNEQFF
cdr3_nt: TGTGCCATCAGCCCCTTGGGGACTAGCGGCAATGAGCAGTTCTTC

j_call: TRBJ2-7
v_call: TRBV20-1
d_call: TRBD1
clone_size: many
cdr3_aa: CSATGQGFAYEQYF
cdr3_nt: TGCAGTGCTACTGGACAGGGGTTCGCCTACGAGCAGTACTTC

j_call: TRBJ2-5
v_call: TRBV20-1
d_call: TRBD2
clone_size: few
cdr3_aa: CSARSWRGAQETQYF
cdr3_nt: TGCAGTGCTAGAAGTTGGCGGGGGGCTCAAGAGACCCAGTACTTC

j_call: TRBJ2-7
v_call: TRBV5-1
d_call: NA
clone_size: many
cdr3_aa: CASSSGTHSLEQYF
cdr3_nt: TGCGCCAGCAGCTCCGGGACCCATTCTCTCGAGCAGTACTTC

j_call: TRBJ2-2
v_call: TRBV11-2
d_call: TRBD2
clone_size: many
cdr3_aa: CASSLTSGLTGELFF
cdr3_nt: TGTGCCAGCAGCTTGACTAGCGGACTAACCGGGGAGCTGTTTTTT

j_call: TRBJ2-1
v_call: TRBV6-2/TRBV6-3
d_call: NA
clone_size: few
cdr3_aa: CASRLRGTQPPNEQFF
cdr3_nt: TGTGCCAGCAGACTCCGGGGGACACAACCCCCCAATGAGCAGTTCTTC

j_call: TRBJ2-1
v_call: TRBV7-2
d_call: NA
clone_size: many
cdr3_aa: CASSLRHGSIYNEQFF
cdr3_nt: TGTGCCAGCAGCTTAAGGCACGGGAGTATCTACAATGAGCAGTTCTTC

j_call: TRBJ2-3
v_call: TRBV5-1
d_call: NA
clone_size: few
cdr3_aa: CASSLALSGLGMDTQYF
cdr3_nt: TGCGCCAGCAGCTTGGCTCTTAGCGGACTGGGCATGGATACGCAGTATTTT

j_call: TRBJ2-7
v_call: TRBV6-4
d_call: TRBD2
clone_size: NA
cdr3_aa: CASSGPGTSGTYEQYF
cdr3_nt: TGTGCCAGCAGTGGCCCCGGGACTAGCGGAACCTACGAGCAGTACTTC

j_call: TRBJ2-3
v_call: TRBV2
d_call: TRBD2
clone_size: many
cdr3_aa: CASRGGDGTDTQYF
cdr3_nt: TGTGCCAGCAGGGGAGGGGATGGCACAGATACGCAGTATTTT

j_call: TRBJ1-6
v_call: TRBV28
d_call: NA
clone_size: few
cdr3_aa: CASSLPDDSYNSPLHF
cdr3_nt: TGTGCCAGCTCCCTACCAGACGACTCCTATAATTCACCCCTCCACTTT

j_call: TRBJ2-7
v_call: TRBV14
d_call: TRBD1
clone_size: few
cdr3_aa: CASSQDRNSRGQKQYF
cdr3_nt: TGTGCCAGCAGCCAAGACCGAAACTCAAGGGGACAGAAGCAGTACTTC

j_call: TRBJ1-1
v_call: TRBV20-1
d_call: NA
clone_size: NA
cdr3_aa: CSASRSQGNTEAFF
cdr3_nt: TGCAGTGCTAGCAGGTCTCAGGGGAACACTGAAGCTTTCTTT

j_call: TRBJ1-5
v_call: TRBV12-3/TRBV12-4
d_call: NA
clone_size: many
cdr3_aa: CASSLLGAGDQPQHF
cdr3_nt: TGTGCCAGCAGTTTACTAGGGGCCGGTGATCAGCCCCAGCATTTT

j_call: TRBJ1-4
v_call: TRBV5-1
d_call: NA
clone_size: NA
cdr3_aa: CASSPDINDEKLFF
cdr3_nt: TGCGCCAGCAGCCCCGACATTAATGACGAAAAACTGTTTTTT

j_call: TRBJ1-2
v_call: TRBV12-3/TRBV12-4
d_call: NA
clone_size: few
cdr3_aa: CASSPPGLYGYTF
cdr3_nt: TGTGCCAGCAGTCCCCCGGGACTATATGGCTACACCTTC

j_call: TRBJ2-5
v_call: TRBV12-3/TRBV12-4
d_call: TRBD2
clone_size: few
cdr3_aa: CASSPPGLADQETQYF
cdr3_nt: TGTGCCAGCAGCCCCCCAGGGCTAGCGGACCAAGAGACCCAGTACTTC

j_call: TRBJ2-1
v_call: TRBV18
d_call: NA
clone_size: many
cdr3_aa: CASSPLGSYNEQFF
cdr3_nt: TGTGCTAGCAGCCCCCTCGGCTCCTACAATGAGCAGTTCTTC

j_call: TRBJ2-1
v_call: TRBV24-1
d_call: TRBD2
clone_size: few
cdr3_aa: CATVTVRGGYNEQFF
cdr3_nt: TGTGCCACAGTGACAGTCCGGGGAGGGTACAATGAGCAGTTCTTC

j_call: TRBJ1-1
v_call: TRBV20-1
d_call: NA
clone_size: few
cdr3_aa: CSASYDSANTEAFF
cdr3_nt: TGCAGTGCTAGTTATGACAGTGCAAACACTGAAGCTTTCTTT

j_call: TRBJ2-7
v_call: TRBV20-1
d_call: NA
clone_size: many
cdr3_aa: CSASFYEQYF
cdr3_nt: TGCAGTGCTAGCTTCTACGAGCAGTACTTC

j_call: TRBJ2-7
v_call: TRBV20-1
d_call: TRBD1
clone_size: few
cdr3_aa: CSAGTGGVFEQYF
cdr3_nt: TGCAGTGCGGGGACAGGGGGCGTCTTCGAGCAGTACTTC

j_call: TRBJ1-4
v_call: TRBV3-1
d_call: NA
clone_size: many
cdr3_aa: CASSQEVGASEKLFF
cdr3_nt: TGTGCCAGCAGCCAAGAAGTGGGGGCCTCTGAAAAACTGTTTTTT

j_call: TRBJ2-6
v_call: TRBV10-3
d_call: TRBD1
clone_size: NA
cdr3_aa: CAISDQGAGANVLTF
cdr3_nt: TGTGCCATCAGCGACCAGGGGGCTGGGGCCAACGTCCTGACTTTC

j_call: TRBJ2-3
v_call: TRBV7-2
d_call: TRBD2
clone_size: NA
cdr3_aa: CASSPTSGGAYTQYF
cdr3_nt: TGTGCCAGCAGCCCAACTAGCGGGGGGGCATATACGCAGTATTTT

j_call: TRBJ2-4
v_call: TRBV7-2
d_call: NA
clone_size: many
cdr3_aa: CASSSYDLAKNIQYF
cdr3_nt: TGTGCCAGCAGTTCCTACGATCTAGCCAAAAACATTCAGTACTTC

j_call: TRBJ2-1
v_call: TRBV12-3/TRBV12-4
d_call: TRBD1
clone_size: NA
cdr3_aa: CASRRDRGDYNEQFF
cdr3_nt: TGTGCCAGCAGAAGGGACAGGGGCGACTACAATGAGCAGTTCTTC

j_call: TRBJ2-7
v_call: TRBV27
d_call: NA
clone_size: NA
cdr3_aa: CASSRRASEQYF
cdr3_nt: TGTGCCAGCTCCCGCAGGGCGTCCGAGCAGTACTTC

j_call: TRBJ2-3
v_call: TRBV15
d_call: NA
clone_size: many
cdr3_aa: CATSSALSTDTQYF
cdr3_nt: TGTGCCACCAGCAGCGCTTTGAGCACAGATACGCAGTATTTT

j_call: TRBJ1-2
v_call: TRBV7-9
d_call: NA
clone_size: NA
cdr3_aa: CASSGERGRFGGYTF
cdr3_nt: TGTGCCAGCAGTGGCGAACGGGGGCGTTTTGGAGGCTACACCTTC

j_call: TRBJ2-5
v_call: TRBV4-3
d_call: TRBD2
clone_size: few
cdr3_aa: CASSQDILAGEETQYF
cdr3_nt: TGCGCCAGCAGCCAAGATATACTAGCGGGGGAGGAGACCCAGTACTTC

j_call: TRBJ2-1
v_call: TRBV5-1
d_call: TRBD2
clone_size: few
cdr3_aa: CASSAFGRASYNEQFF
cdr3_nt: TGCGCCAGCAGCGCCTTCGGGAGGGCCTCTTACAATGAGCAGTTCTTC

j_call: TRBJ2-3
v_call: TRBV20-1
d_call: NA
clone_size: few
cdr3_aa: CSAVRPEGTDTQYF
cdr3_nt: TGCAGCGCGGTCCGTCCCGAGGGGACAGATACGCAGTATTTT

j_call: TRBJ2-5
v_call: TRBV9
d_call: NA
clone_size: NA
cdr3_aa: CASSAYQGAGETQYF
cdr3_nt: TGTGCCAGCAGCGCGTACCAGGGTGCAGGAGAGACCCAGTACTTC

j_call: TRBJ2-7
v_call: TRBV20-1
d_call: TRBD2
clone_size: few
cdr3_aa: CSRGVPSGSIFEQYF
cdr3_nt: TGCAGCCGAGGCGTGCCTAGCGGGAGTATATTCGAGCAGTACTTC

j_call: TRBJ1-2
v_call: TRBV20-1
d_call: TRBD1
clone_size: NA
cdr3_aa: CSARRDRDTF
cdr3_nt: TGCAGTGCGAGACGGGACAGGGACACCTTC

j_call: TRBJ1-3
v_call: TRBV6-1
d_call: NA
clone_size: few
cdr3_aa: CASNEGIHTIYF
cdr3_nt: TGTGCCTCCAATGAGGGGATACACACCATATATTTT

j_call: TRBJ2-5
v_call: TRBV2
d_call: NA
clone_size: few
cdr3_aa: CASRSGSQETQYF
cdr3_nt: TGTGCCAGCAGATCGGGTTCTCAAGAGACCCAGTACTTC

j_call: TRBJ2-3
v_call: TRBV20-1
d_call: TRBD2
clone_size: many
cdr3_aa: CSARRSGGTDTQYF
cdr3_nt: TGCAGTGCTAGACGTAGCGGGGGCACAGATACGCAGTATTTT

j_call: TRBJ2-1
v_call: TRBV5-6
d_call: NA
clone_size: NA
cdr3_aa: CASSFLTGSYNEQFF
cdr3_nt: TGTGCCAGCAGCTTCCTGACAGGCTCCTACAATGAGCAGTTCTTC

j_call: TRBJ2-3
v_call: TRBV27
d_call: TRBD2
clone_size: many
cdr3_aa: CATLSGRFSTDTQYF
cdr3_nt: TGTGCCACCCTCAGCGGGAGGTTCAGCACAGATACGCAGTATTTT

j_call: TRBJ2-2
v_call: TRBV5-1
d_call: NA
clone_size: NA
cdr3_aa: CASNPRDTANTGELFF
cdr3_nt: TGCGCCAGCAATCCCCGGGACACGGCGAACACCGGGGAGCTGTTTTTT

j_call: TRBJ2-3
v_call: TRBV5-1
d_call: NA
clone_size: many
cdr3_aa: CASSLVGEMRSTDTQYF
cdr3_nt: TGCGCCAGCAGCTTGGTTGGGGAGATGCGGAGCACAGATACGCAGTATTTT

j_call: TRBJ1-3
v_call: TRBV7-2
d_call: TRBD1
clone_size: NA
cdr3_aa: CASSPDRGLSGNTIYF
cdr3_nt: TGTGCCAGCAGCCCTGACAGGGGGCTTTCTGGAAACACCATATATTTT

j_call: TRBJ2-2
v_call: TRBV12-3/TRBV12-4
d_call: NA
clone_size: NA
cdr3_aa: CASSRRGDTGELFF
cdr3_nt: TGTGCCAGCAGTCGCAGGGGAGACACCGGGGAGCTGTTTTTT

j_call: TRBJ2-5
v_call: TRBV20-1
d_call: TRBD2
clone_size: few
cdr3_aa: CSAWLAGIQETQYF
cdr3_nt: TGCAGTGCGTGGCTAGCGGGGATCCAAGAGACCCAGTACTTC